This is a list of T cell receptor beta chains from one sample in a study of breast tumors, draining lymph nodes, adjacent tissues. TCRdb re-called the multiplex PCR reads with MiXCR, one entry per CDR3 protein. Of some 150,000 distinct CDR3 sequences detected, 20% to 25% appear once; the ten largest clones hold about 2.4%. The specimen sequenced was axillary lymph node tissue. Receptors were obtained from a female donor with breast cancer. Some clones in this sample may be carry-over from other donors' samples. Both conserved end residues are trimmed from each CDR3. The listing skips clone size in some rows; elsewhere it reads once, few, many or a size class.

>13|TRBJ2-3|TRBV20-1|many
SARDEGRGWDTQY
>14|TRBJ2-7|TRBV7-9|many
ASSPRGAGISYEQY
>12|TRBJ2-2|TRBV6-4|many
ASSERPRFGELF
>11|TRBJ2-5|TRBV20-1|many
SAKRTNQETQY
>12|TRBJ2-3|TRBV10-2|many
ASRDVAGIDTQY
>11|TRBJ2-7|TRBV5-6|many
ASSLGGRGEQY
>15|TRBJ2-3|TRBV20-1|NA
SATGTGSTGYTDTQY
>9|TRBJ2-3|TRBV12-3/TRBV12-4|many
ASRSGNTQY
>13|TRBJ2-7|TRBV7-2|many
ASSPGLAGRYEQY
>14|TRBJ2-3|TRBV7-8|many
ASSPTWIAFTDTQY
>13|TRBJ2-3|TRBV5-8|few
ASTPGGAGSDTQY
>13|TRBJ2-1|TRBV11-2|NA
ASSLVSGGFNEQF
>12|TRBJ1-2|TRBV15|many
ATSRARQGYGYT
>13|TRBJ2-5|TRBV5-1|NA
ASSTGDRNQETRY
>14|TRBJ1-3|TRBV9|NA
ASSVDRGSSGNTIY
>11|TRBJ2-1|TRBV27|few
ASSFGLAGEQF
>15|TRBJ2-4|TRBV9|few
ASSVGIADLAKNIQY
>15|TRBJ2-7|TRBV5-6|NA
ASSLQGGSGSSHEQY
>16|TRBJ2-7|TRBV6-4|many
ASSDASSTRRGTYEQY
>15|TRBJ1-2|TRBV27|few
ASSPRTGGDFGYGYT
>13|TRBJ2-7|TRBV3-1|few
ASSQGQGGKYEQY
>13|TRBJ1-5|TRBV6-6|many
ASSYGDSSNQPQH
>11|TRBJ1-3|TRBV28|many
ASSFRGRNTIY
>11|TRBJ2-6|TRBV11-3|many
ASSRPGANVLT
>14|TRBJ1-2|TRBV5-4|many
ASSGTGGRIPYGYT
>12|TRBJ2-3|TRBV20-1|many
SAAVAGEGDTQY
>11|TRBJ2-3|TRBV5-4|NA
ASSRAPIDTQY
>13|TRBJ1-6|TRBV13|many
ASTRGQLDNSPLH
>13|TRBJ2-1|TRBV11-3|NA
ASSSVPSSYNEQF
>15|TRBJ2-2|TRBV25-1|many
ASSEAAGGLNTGELF
>15|TRBJ2-7|TRBV19|NA
ASSSQGSSGGSYEQY
>12|TRBJ2-5|TRBV29-1|many
SVILGTGGETQY
>10|TRBJ1-2|TRBV30|few
AWSSGGYGYT
>11|TRBJ2-1|TRBV5-4|once
AYRREIQNEQF
>12|TRBJ2-1|TRBV7-9|many
ASGRGSSYNEQF
>11|TRBJ2-7|TRBV10-2|many
ASRLTSGYEQY
>12|TRBJ2-2|TRBV6-6|many
ASSQGTTTGELF
>16|TRBJ2-6|TRBV3-1|NA
ASSQKLAGTTGANVLT
>14|TRBJ2-2|TRBV6-5|many
ASSPSGRPGTGELF
>14|TRBJ2-2|TRBV6-2/TRBV6-3|NA
ATPTWTGGTTGELF
>12|TRBJ1-5|TRBV10-2|many
ASSSSGANQPQH
>13|TRBJ2-3|TRBV20-1|NA
SARGLAGGEDTQY
>15|TRBJ1-3|TRBV18|few
ASSPPGTANSGNTIY
>10|TRBJ2-7|TRBV7-9|many
ASSPGPYEQY
>11|TRBJ2-1|TRBV12-3/TRBV12-4|many
ASNEHHRGEQF
>13|TRBJ2-7|TRBV28|many
ASSLTQGEIYEQY
>12|TRBJ2-5|TRBV20-1|many
SARRDRGRETQY
>15|TRBJ2-1|TRBV7-9|many
ASSLALAGSIYNEQF